This TCR beta chain was documented in a study of T cells after yellow fever vaccination. This clonotype was seen many times. J was trimmed by 1 base and V by 0 bases; bases with no gene match: 12. The CDR3 runs to 18 residues. Germline V gives CDR1 LGHDT, CDR2 YNNKEL (reference sequence). As TCR cDNA was made by 5'RACE template switching, a universal primer site and UMIs were added. TCRdb passed the 5' RACE reads through MiXCR, listing each CDR3 protein once. Of under 50,000 distinct CDR3 sequences detected, about 6.3% appear once; the ten largest clones hold about 10%. The chain joins TRBV3-1 to TRBJ2-7; 7 bases match TRBD1. Sequencing was performed on PBMCs, either bulk or a sorted T-cell subset (CD4+, CD8+, memory, or dextramer-sorted; not recorded which), taken 45 days after the yellow fever booster vaccination. The sequence was collected from a man aged 30 to 45 who received the YFV17D yellow fever vaccine. The CDR3 protein is CASSQEGTALTPSYEQYF. The CDR3 nucleotides are TGTGCCAGCAGCCAAGAGGGGACAGCATTAACCCCTTCCTACGAGCAGTACTTC.